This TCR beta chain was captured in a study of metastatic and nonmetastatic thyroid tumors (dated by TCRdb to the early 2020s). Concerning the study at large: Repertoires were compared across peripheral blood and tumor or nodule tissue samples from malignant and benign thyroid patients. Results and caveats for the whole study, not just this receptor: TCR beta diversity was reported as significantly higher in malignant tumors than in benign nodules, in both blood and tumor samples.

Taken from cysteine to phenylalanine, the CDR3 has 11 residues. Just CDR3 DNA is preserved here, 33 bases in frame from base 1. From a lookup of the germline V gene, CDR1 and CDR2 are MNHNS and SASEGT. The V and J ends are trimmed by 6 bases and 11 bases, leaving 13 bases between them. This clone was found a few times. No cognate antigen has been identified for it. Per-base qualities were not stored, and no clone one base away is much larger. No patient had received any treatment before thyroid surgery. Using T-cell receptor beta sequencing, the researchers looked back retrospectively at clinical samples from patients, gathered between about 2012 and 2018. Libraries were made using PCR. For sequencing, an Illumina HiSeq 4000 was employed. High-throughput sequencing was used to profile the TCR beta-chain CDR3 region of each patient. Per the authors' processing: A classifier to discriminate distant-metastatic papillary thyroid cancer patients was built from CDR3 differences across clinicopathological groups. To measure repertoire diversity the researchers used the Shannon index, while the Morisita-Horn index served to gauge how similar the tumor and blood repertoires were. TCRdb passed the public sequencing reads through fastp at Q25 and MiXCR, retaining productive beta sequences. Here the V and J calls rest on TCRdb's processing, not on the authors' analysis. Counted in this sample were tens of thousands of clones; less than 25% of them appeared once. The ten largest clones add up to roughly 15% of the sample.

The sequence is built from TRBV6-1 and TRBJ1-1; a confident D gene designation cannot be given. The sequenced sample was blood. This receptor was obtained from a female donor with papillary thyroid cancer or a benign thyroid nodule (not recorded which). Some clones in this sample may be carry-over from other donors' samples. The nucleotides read TGTGCCAGCAGCCCCCCCCCGGATGCTTTCTTT. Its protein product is CASSPPPDAFF.